A single sample gave rise to the 19 T cell receptor beta chains below, sequenced in a study of T cells in Graves' hyperthyroidism and ophthalmopathy. TCR beta CDR3 region amplification was performed from RNA transcripts. When the TCR CDR3 underwent first-round RT-PCR, the HTBI primer set was used. TCRdb analysed the multiplex PCR reads with MiXCR anew, one entry per CDR3 protein. This repertoire shows 500,000 to 600,000 distinct CDR3 sequences, 46% found once; its top ten account for about two fifths. Input material: peripheral blood or thyroid tissue (not recorded which). These receptors were obtained from an adult woman with Graves' disease, either hyperthyroidism or ophthalmopathy (not recorded which).

The gene calls are TRBV6-2 or TRBV6-3 and TRBJ1-5, with 9 bases that match TRBD1. Per germline, CDR1 MNHEY and CDR2 SVGEGT. J gave up 7 bases and V 6 bases, and 10 bases lay outside the gene matches. The CDR3 sequence is 15 residues long. The DNA for the CDR3 is TGTGCCAGCAGCCGGGGACAGGGTCGGTTCCAGCCCCAGCATTTT. This translates into CASSRGQGRFQPQHF.

The chain is built from TRBV25-1 and TRBJ1-5; possible D gene TRBD1, 6 bases. Trimming took off 5 bases at V and 9 bases at J, with 17 bases between the two ends. The CDR3 totals 14 residues. Germline V CDR1 and CDR2: MGHDK, SYGVNS. This CDR3 reads CASSPLGAHSPQHF. For the CDR3, the DNA is TGTGCCAGCAGTCCCCTGGGGGCACATTCGCCCCAGCATTTT.

The chain is built from TRBV7-2 and TRBJ2-5; D perhaps matches TRBD2 (5 bases). V was clipped by 3 bases and J by 5 bases, with 19 bases between them. Germline CDR1 SGHTA, CDR2 FQGNSA. This CDR3 contains 16 residues. This CDR3 reads CASSFGSGESGETQYF. The CDR3 bases are TGTGCCAGCAGCTTTGGGTCTGGGGAGTCTGGGGAGACCCAGTACTTC.

The chain has TRBV7-2 and TRBJ1-2; D not certain. The ends were cut back, 5 bases at V and 8 bases at J, with 24 bases in the middle. This CDR3 spans 16 amino acids. Germline V gene sequence: CDR1 SGHTA, CDR2 FQGNSA. The chain's CDR3 is CASSPTAGAGPGGYTF. The CDR3 bases are TGTGCCAGCAGCCCCACGGCGGGCGCAGGTCCTGGCGGCTACACCTTC.

This clonotype was picked up many times. The chain is built from TRBV7-2 and TRBJ1-4; 9 bases agree with TRBD1. V shed 4 bases, J shed 4 bases, and the junction held 4 bases outside the gene matches. This CDR3 has 15 residues. The germline V gene encodes CDR1 SGHTA and CDR2 FQGNSA. Here the CDR3 reads CASSSWTGVNEKLFF. CDR3 in DNA: TGTGCCAGCAGCTCCTGGACAGGGGTTAATGAAAAACTGTTTTTT.

This clonotype has just a few counts. A much bigger clone sits one base away, suggesting this may be a read error. The CDR3 nucleotides are TGTGCCAGCAGACGACGGGGAATACCCTATAATTCACCCCTCCACTTT. As protein: CASRRRGIPYNSPLHF. This chain connects TRBV12-3 or TRBV12-4 to TRBJ1-6; D call uncertain. Trimming took 6 bases from V and 2 from J, leaving 14 bases between them. The CDR3 is 16 amino acids.

This clonotype turned up a few times. The chain joins TRBV2 to TRBJ2-6, with D possibly TRBD2 on 5 matching bases. The V gene lost 1 base and the J gene lost 2 bases, with 12 bases spanning the gap. Germline V gives CDR1 SNHLY, CDR2 FYNNEI. CDR3 size: 17 residues. CDR3 region: CASSEGSDFTGANVLTF. In DNA, the CDR3 is TGTGCCAGCAGTGAAGGTTCGGACTTCACTGGGGCCAACGTCCTGACTTTC.

This clonotype was counted ten times or more. The chain has TRBV7-8 and TRBJ2-7; 10 bases line up with TRBD2. The V gene end was trimmed by 5 bases and the J gene end by 7 bases; junction bases not matched to a gene: 5. Germline values: CDR1 SGHVS, CDR2 FQNEAQ. The CDR3 is 13 amino acids. The CDR3 spells CASSPGLAEEQYF. CDR3 nucleotides: TGTGCCAGCAGCCCCGGACTAGCGGAAGAGCAGTACTTC.

This clonotype came up a few times. The chain recombines TRBV27 with TRBJ1-5, with unresolved D. With 6 bases removed from V and 1 base from J, the gap between germline ends came to 10 bases. CDR1 is MNHEY, CDR2 SMNVEV, per germline (reference sequence). This CDR3 spans 14 amino acids. The CDR3 spells CASRMVGSNQPQHF. CDR3 sequence (DNA): TGTGCCAGCAGAATGGTAGGGAGCAATCAGCCCCAGCATTTT.

The chain carries TRBV28 and TRBJ2-5; 10 bases line up with TRBD1. Trimming took 1 base from V and 5 from J; bases not matched to a gene: 7. Germline assignment: CDR1 MDHEN and CDR2 SYDVKM. The CDR3 has 16 amino acids. CDR3 amino acids: CASSLLGTGDGETQYF. The DNA for the CDR3 is TGTGCCAGCAGTTTATTGGGGACAGGGGACGGGGAGACCCAGTACTTC.

This clonotype appeared many times. One junction end does not reproduce the germline sequence, and a read error may be involved. The V and J genes are TRBV27 and TRBJ1-5, with D hard to call. CDR1 and CDR2 from the germline V gene are MNHEY and SMNVEV (reference sequence). This CDR3 has 13 residues. In nucleotides, the CDR3 is TGTGCCAGCAGTTTCGCCCAAAATCAACCCCAGCATTTT. This codes for CASSFAQNQPQHF.

Ten or more counts support this clonotype. The chain has TRBV29-1 and TRBJ1-4; D is ambiguous. The CDR3 has 13 amino acids. From germline, CDR1 is SQVTM and CDR2 ANQGSEA. Trimming took off 6 bases at V and 0 bases at J, with 8 bases between the two ends. CDR3 DNA: TGCAGCGTCCTATTAGCAACTAATGAAAAACTGTTTTTT. Amino acids: CSVLLATNEKLFF.

The chain recombines TRBV15 with TRBJ2-5; D gene uncertain. CDR1 and CDR2 from the germline V gene are LNHNV and YYDKDF (reference sequence). V lost 0 bases and J lost 9, with 14 bases in between. The CDR3 contains 14 residues. CDR3 protein: CATSRDKVNQPQYF. The CDR3 DNA sequence: TGTGCCACCAGCAGAGATAAGGTAAATCAGCCCCAGTACTTC.

The V call is TRBV29-1, the J call TRBJ2-7; maybe TRBD1 (8 bases). The CDR3 has 13 residues. Trimming removed 8 bases from V and 4 bases from J, with 18 bases in between. CDR1 SQVTM and CDR2 ANQGSEA come from the germline V gene. For the CDR3, the DNA is TGCAGCCTGGACAGGGAGGGCGGATACGAGCAGTACTTC. Its protein product is CSLDREGGYEQYF.

This chain links TRBV10-1 with TRBJ1-2; D gene uncertain. There are 13 residues in the CDR3. V shed 6 bases and J shed 1 base, with 9 bases lying between them. Germline V gene sequence: CDR1 WNHNN, CDR2 SYGVQD (reference sequence). CDR3 DNA: TGCGCCAGCAGCGTAGTGGGTAACTATGGCTACACCTTC. This encodes CASSVVGNYGYTF.

J is TRBJ2-7 and V is TRBV9; D tentatively reads TRBD1 or TRBD2 (5 bases each). Trimming took 2 bases from V and 0 from J, leaving 15 bases between them. The CDR3 spans 16 residues. Germline CDR1 and CDR2: SGDLS and YYNGEE. The CDR3 region is CASSVTGTASSYEQYF. The CDR3 DNA follows: TGTGCCAGCAGCGTGACGGGGACGGCTAGCTCCTACGAGCAGTACTTC.

This rearrangement joins TRBV7-7 to TRBJ2-5, with TRBD1 as a possible D gene (6 bases). Germline values: CDR1 SSHAT, CDR2 FNYEAQ (reference sequence). This CDR3 is built from 15 residues. V was trimmed by 2 bases and J by 6 bases, leaving 16 bases between them. CDR3 sequence reads: CASSLSTGSMKTQYF. CDR3 bases: TGTGCCAGCAGCTTATCCACAGGGTCGATGAAGACCCAGTACTTC.

This clonotype has a handful of counts. The V and J genes are TRBV4-1 and TRBJ2-7, with unresolved D. V was shortened by 1 base and J by 4 bases, with 11 bases between the two germline ends. The germline gives CDR1 MGHRA, CDR2 YSYEKL. This CDR3 has 14 amino acids. CDR3 bases: TGCGCCAGCAGCCAAGGAGCCCCCCAATACGAGCAGTACTTC. Translating it yields CASSQGAPQYEQYF.

The chain links TRBV29-1 to TRBJ2-7, with 10 bases aligning to TRBD1. V was clipped by 3 bases and J by 3 bases; unmatched bases: 2. The CDR3 contains 13 residues. Germline-derived CDR1 and CDR2 are SQVTM and ANQGSEA. CDR3 protein: CSVDGTGDYEQYF. The CDR3 DNA is TGCAGCGTTGACGGGACAGGGGACTACGAGCAGTACTTC.